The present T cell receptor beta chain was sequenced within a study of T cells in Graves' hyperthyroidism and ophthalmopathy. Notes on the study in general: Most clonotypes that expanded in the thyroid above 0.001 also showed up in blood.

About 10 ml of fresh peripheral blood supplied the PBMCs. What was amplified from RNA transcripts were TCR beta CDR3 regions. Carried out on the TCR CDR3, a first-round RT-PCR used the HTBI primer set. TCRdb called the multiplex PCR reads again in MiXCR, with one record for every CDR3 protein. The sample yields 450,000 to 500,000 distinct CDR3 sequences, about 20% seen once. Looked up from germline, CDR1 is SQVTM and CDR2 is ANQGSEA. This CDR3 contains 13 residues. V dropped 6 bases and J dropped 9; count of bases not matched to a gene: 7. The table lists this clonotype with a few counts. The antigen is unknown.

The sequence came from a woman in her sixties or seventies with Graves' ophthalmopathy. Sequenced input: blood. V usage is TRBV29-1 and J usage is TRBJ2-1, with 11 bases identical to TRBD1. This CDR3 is CSVGQGVSSEQFF. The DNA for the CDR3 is TGCAGCGTGGGACAGGGGGTATCTAGTGAGCAGTTCTTC.